The clone carrying this T cell receptor (beta chain) was recorded many times. Its antigen is not known. Blood was sampled at initial diagnosis of hyperthyroidism, prior to onset of any ophthalmopathy symptoms. Source material for PBMCs was 9 to 10 ml fresh peripheral blood. The ends were cut back, 6 bases at V and 5 bases at J, with 13 bases in the middle. Germline CDR1 MNHEY, CDR2 SVGAGI. The CDR3 runs to 14 residues. Amplified regions were TCR beta CDR3 sequences from RNA transcripts. TCR CDR3 underwent first-round RT-PCR with the HTBI primer set. MiXCR was run by TCRdb on the multiplex PCR reads, yielding one entry per CDR3 protein. The table includes fewer than 900,000 distinct CDR3 sequences, 18% detected once. The data derive from a study of T cells in Graves' hyperthyroidism and ophthalmopathy. Study-level information: Staff took peripheral blood when the initial diagnosis was made, before any treatment began. Study observations and caveats: The majority of expanded thyroid clonotypes above 0.001 also appeared in blood.

The sequenced sample was blood. The sequence derives from a woman aged 50 to 60 with Graves' hyperthyroidism that later progressed to Graves' ophthalmopathy. The chain carries TRBV6-5 and TRBJ2-2, with D perhaps matching TRBD1 or TRBD2 (5 bases each). The CDR3 reads CASSLEGRTGELFF. The CDR3 DNA reads as TGTGCCAGCAGCCTCGAGGGACGGACCGGGGAGCTGTTTTTT.